Sequencing of this T cell receptor (beta chain) was carried out in a study of beta chain features in type 1 diabetes. Averaging roughly 100 mL, one heparinised blood draw was given by each donor. Expressed TCRB transcripts were sequenced, since all the RNA that had been isolated was reverse transcribed. Using immunoSEQ multiplex PCR, the repertoire was profiled, and TCRdb retains in-frame clones only, with some absent. The sample yields about 270,000 clones, more than 13% seen once. On this clone itself: Its antigen remains unidentified.

The junction had 9 bases not matched to a gene; V was cut back by 7 bases and J by 8 bases. The CDR3 is made up of 14 amino acids. Germline V gives CDR1 MGHDK, CDR2 SYGVNS. Study-level findings and limits: Among type 1 diabetes patients, VDJ junctions had fewer insertions and more deletions. Researchers report that Type 1 diabetes patients had moderately but significantly shorter TCRB CDR3s across all four CD4+ subsets.

The source of this sequence is a man under 40 with type 1 diabetes. The sample taken for sequencing was naive CD4+ T cells from blood. The chain joins TRBV25-1 to TRBJ1-4, with 8 bases aligning to TRBD1. CDR3 DNA sequence: TGTGCCAGCACCCGGACAGGGAGGGTGGAAAAACTGTTTTTT. This gives the protein CASTRTGRVEKLFF.